These 6 T cell receptor beta chains came from one sample sequenced in a study of OX40 agonist ivuxolimab in advanced cancers. Profiling relied on immunoSEQ multiplex PCR, and the TCRdb table lists in-frame clones only, not all of them. This table has tens of thousands of clones, nearly 90% appearing once. Sample: CD4+ or CD8+ T cells sorted from blood, taken in a trial of the OX40 agonist ivuxolimab. The receptor source for this set is an adult with an advanced solid tumor such as melanoma, head and neck, liver or kidney cancer.

This chain connects TRBV21-1 to TRBJ2-1; the table gives TRBD1 as D, unverified against the DNA. TRBV21-1 is a pseudogene. The CDR3 spans 15 residues. The CDR3 is CASSKVKGWRDEQFF. CDR3 nucleotides: TGTGCCAGCAGCAAAGTGAAGGGGTGGAGAGATGAGCAGTTCTTC.

CDR3 nucleotides: TGTGCCACCACCCCAGAGGGCTCTGGAAACACCATATATTTT. This encodes CATTPEGSGNTIYF. V gene TRBV6-5 combines with J gene TRBJ1-3; D is ambiguous. There are 14 residues in the CDR3. Germline CDR1 and CDR2: MNHEY and SVGAGI. Trimming removed 10 bases from V and 0 bases from J, with 13 bases in between.

This rearrangement joins TRBV21-1 to TRBJ2-1; the listed D gene, TRBD2, was not tested against the DNA. TRBV21-1 is a pseudogene. The CDR3 is 17 residues long. The CDR3 reads CASSKRVAGPGRNEQFF. DNA for the CDR3: TGTGCCAGCAGCAAAAGGGTGGCGGGACCGGGGAGGAATGAGCAGTTCTTC.

This chain joins TRBV12-5 and TRBJ2-7; possible D gene TRBD2, 6 bases. In germline, CDR1 is LGHNT, CDR2 FRNRAP. The V gene lost 0 bases and the J gene lost 0 bases, with 15 bases spanning the gap. The CDR3 extends over 17 amino acids. CDR3 sequence: CASGLVQIEGLSYEQYF. CDR3 DNA sequence: TGTGCTAGTGGTTTGGTACAGATAGAGGGACTCTCCTACGAGCAGTACTTC.

V usage is TRBV6-6 and J usage is TRBJ2-7; D is undetermined. From germline, CDR1 is MNHNY and CDR2 SVGAGI (reference sequence). The V end lost 4 bases, the J end lost 5 bases, and 12 bases lay between the germline ends. This CDR3 region has 13 residues. CDR3 protein: CASSLPIGHEQYF. CDR3 DNA sequence: TGTGCCAGCAGTTTACCAATCGGCCACGAGCAGTACTTC.

DNA for the CDR3: TGCGCCAGCAGCCAAGGACAGGGAATCTACGAGCAGTACTTC. Translation: CASSQGQGIYEQYF. This chain uses TRBV4-1 with TRBJ2-5; 7 bases match TRBD1. The J call may be faulty, since TRBJ2-7 better matches the DNA end. CDR3 length equals 14 residues. Germline CDR1 is MGHRA and CDR2 is YSYEKL.